The clone carrying this T cell receptor beta chain was seen repeatedly, ten times or more. Its antigen is undetermined. TCRdb processed the 5' RACE reads anew with MiXCR; each CDR3 protein has one entry. The sample records about 38,000 distinct CDR3 sequences, around 5% being singletons. The data originate from a study of neurological immune-mediated disorders. Whole-study findings and limits: The greatest degree of TCR clonal expansion was observed in HTLV-1-associated myelopathy, with the lowest in multiple sclerosis, below that of healthy controls.

V was shortened by 3 bases and J by 1 base, with 9 bases between the two germline ends. This CDR3 has 13 amino acids. CDR1 and CDR2 (germline): DFQATT, SNEGSKA (reference sequence). The study built sorted libraries from fewer than 1.3 million CD4+ or CD8+ T cells. The J gene is TRBJ1-1, the V gene TRBV20-1; D ambiguous. The clonotype was recovered from a man between 18 and 35 years old in good health. The sample comprised CD4+ T cells from blood. This CDR3 is CSARSGQNTEAFF. The CDR3 DNA reads as TGCAGTGCTAGGTCTGGCCAGAACACTGAAGCTTTCTTT.